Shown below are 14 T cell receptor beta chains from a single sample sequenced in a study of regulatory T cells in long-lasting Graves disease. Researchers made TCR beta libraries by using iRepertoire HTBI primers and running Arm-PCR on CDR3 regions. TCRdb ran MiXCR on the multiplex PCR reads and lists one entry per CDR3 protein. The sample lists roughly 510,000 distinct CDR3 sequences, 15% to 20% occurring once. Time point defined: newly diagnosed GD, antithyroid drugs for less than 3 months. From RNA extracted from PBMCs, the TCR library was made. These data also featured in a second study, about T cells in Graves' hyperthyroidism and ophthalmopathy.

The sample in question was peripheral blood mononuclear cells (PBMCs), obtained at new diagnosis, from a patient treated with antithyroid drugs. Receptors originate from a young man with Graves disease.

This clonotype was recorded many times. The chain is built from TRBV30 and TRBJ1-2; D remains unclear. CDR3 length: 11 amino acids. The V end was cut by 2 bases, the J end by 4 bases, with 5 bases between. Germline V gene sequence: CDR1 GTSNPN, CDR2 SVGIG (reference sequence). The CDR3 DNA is TGTGCCTGGAGTCCCACCTATGGCTACACCTTC. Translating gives CAWSPTYGYTF.

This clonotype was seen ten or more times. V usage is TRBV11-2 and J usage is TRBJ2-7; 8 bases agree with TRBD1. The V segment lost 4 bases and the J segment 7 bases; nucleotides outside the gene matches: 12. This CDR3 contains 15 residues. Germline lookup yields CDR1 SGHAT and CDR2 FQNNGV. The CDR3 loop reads CASSSLGTGKREQYF. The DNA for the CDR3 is TGTGCCAGCAGCTCCCTCGGGACAGGCAAGAGAGAGCAGTACTTC.

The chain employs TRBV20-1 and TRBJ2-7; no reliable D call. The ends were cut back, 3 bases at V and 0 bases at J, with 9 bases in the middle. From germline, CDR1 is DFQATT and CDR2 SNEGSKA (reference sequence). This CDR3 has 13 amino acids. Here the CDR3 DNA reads TGCAGTGCTAGTCTACAGAGCTCCTACGAGCAGTACTTC. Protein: CSASLQSSYEQYF.

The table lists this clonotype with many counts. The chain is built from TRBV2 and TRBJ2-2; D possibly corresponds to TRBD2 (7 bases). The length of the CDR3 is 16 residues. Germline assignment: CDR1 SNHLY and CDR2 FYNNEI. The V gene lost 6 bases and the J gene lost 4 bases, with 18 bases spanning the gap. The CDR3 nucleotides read TGTGCCAGCAGGTCTAAATACAGGGAGGGCACCGGGGAGCTGTTTTTT. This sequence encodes CASRSKYREGTGELFF.

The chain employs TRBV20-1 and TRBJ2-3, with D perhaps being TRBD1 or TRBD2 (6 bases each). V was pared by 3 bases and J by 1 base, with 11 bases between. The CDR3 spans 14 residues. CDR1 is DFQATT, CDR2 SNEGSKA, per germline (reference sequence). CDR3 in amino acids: CSASTGAGTDTQYF. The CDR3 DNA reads TGCAGTGCTAGTACGGGGGCGGGCACAGATACGCAGTATTTT.

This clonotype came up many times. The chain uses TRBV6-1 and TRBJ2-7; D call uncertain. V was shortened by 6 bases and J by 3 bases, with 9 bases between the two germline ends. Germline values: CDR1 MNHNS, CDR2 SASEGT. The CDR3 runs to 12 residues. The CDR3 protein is CASSATFYEQYF. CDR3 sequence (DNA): TGTGCCAGCAGCGCGACATTCTACGAGCAGTACTTC.

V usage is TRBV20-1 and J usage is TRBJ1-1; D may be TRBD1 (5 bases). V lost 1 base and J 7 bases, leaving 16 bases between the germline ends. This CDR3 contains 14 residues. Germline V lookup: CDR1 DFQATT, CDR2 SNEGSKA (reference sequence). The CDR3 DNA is TGCAGTGCTAGAGGGTCGACAGCACAAAATGAAGCTTTCTTT. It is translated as CSARGSTAQNEAFF.

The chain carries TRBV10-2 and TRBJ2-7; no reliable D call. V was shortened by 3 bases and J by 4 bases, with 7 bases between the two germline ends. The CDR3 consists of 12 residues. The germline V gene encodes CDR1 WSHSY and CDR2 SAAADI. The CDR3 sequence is CASSEQRYEQYF. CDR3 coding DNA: TGCGCCAGCAGTGAACAGAGGTACGAGCAGTACTTC.

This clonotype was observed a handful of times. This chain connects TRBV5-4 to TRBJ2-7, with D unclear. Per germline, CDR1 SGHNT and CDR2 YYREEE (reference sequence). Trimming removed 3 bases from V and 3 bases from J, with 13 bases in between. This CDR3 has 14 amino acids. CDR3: CASSSKQGNYEQYF. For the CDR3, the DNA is TGTGCCAGCAGCTCGAAGCAAGGGAACTACGAGCAGTACTTC.

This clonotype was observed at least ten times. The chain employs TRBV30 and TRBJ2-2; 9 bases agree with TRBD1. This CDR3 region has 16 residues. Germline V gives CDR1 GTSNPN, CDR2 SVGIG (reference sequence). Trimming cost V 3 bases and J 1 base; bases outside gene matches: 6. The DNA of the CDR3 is TGTGCCTGGAGCACCGGACAGGGGATGAACACCGGGGAGCTGTTTTTT. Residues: CAWSTGQGMNTGELFF.

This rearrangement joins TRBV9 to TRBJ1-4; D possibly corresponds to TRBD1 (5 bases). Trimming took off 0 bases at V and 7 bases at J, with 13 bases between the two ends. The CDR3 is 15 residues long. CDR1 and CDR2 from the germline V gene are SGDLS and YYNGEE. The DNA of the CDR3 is TGTGCCAGCAGCGTAGAGGGTTCGGGGGGTGAAAAACTGTTTTTT. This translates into CASSVEGSGGEKLFF. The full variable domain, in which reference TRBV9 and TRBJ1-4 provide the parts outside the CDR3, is DSGVTQTPKHLITATGQRVTLRCSPRSGDLSVYWYQQSLDQGLQFLIQYYNGEERAKGNILERFSAQQFPDLHSELNLSSLELGDSALYFCASSVEGSGGEKLFFGSGTQLSVL.

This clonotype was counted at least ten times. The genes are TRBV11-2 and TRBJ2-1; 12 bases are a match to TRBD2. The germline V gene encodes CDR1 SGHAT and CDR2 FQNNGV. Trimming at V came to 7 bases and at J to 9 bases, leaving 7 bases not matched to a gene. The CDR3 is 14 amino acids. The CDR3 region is CASTRLAGVGEQFF. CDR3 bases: TGTGCCAGCACCCGACTAGCGGGAGTGGGTGAGCAGTTCTTC.

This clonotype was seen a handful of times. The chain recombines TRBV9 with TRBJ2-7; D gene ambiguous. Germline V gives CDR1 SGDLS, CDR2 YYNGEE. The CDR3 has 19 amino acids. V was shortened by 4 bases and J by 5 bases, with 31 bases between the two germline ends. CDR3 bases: TGTGCCAGCAGCCGAAGCAGCGTAGCAAAGAGCGCCACCTACGACGAGCAGTACTTC. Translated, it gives CASSRSSVAKSATYDEQYF. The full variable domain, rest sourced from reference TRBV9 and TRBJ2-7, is DSGVTQTPKHLITATGQRVTLRCSPRSGDLSVYWYQQSLDQGLQFLIQYYNGEERAKGNILERFSAQQFPDLHSELNLSSLELGDSALYFCASSRSSVAKSATYDEQYFGPGTRLTVT.

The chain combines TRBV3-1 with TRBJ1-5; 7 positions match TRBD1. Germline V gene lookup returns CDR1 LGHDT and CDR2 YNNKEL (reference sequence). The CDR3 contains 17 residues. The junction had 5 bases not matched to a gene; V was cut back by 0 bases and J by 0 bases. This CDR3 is CASSQDLWTGSNQPQHF. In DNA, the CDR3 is TGTGCCAGCAGCCAAGATCTTTGGACAGGTAGCAATCAGCCCCAGCATTTT.